A selection of T cell receptor beta chains follows, all from one sample in a study of cytomegalovirus exposure and HLA in healthy donors. Repertoires were generated with immunoSEQ multiplex PCR, while TCRdb's copy carries only in-frame clones and drops some. The table has approximately 180,000 clones, 84% seen once. The material sequenced was PBMCs. These receptors all come from a girl aged 10 to 17 in good health and CMV-seropositive. Each CDR3 is given without its conserved first and last residue. A D gene is named only where the DNA matches it firmly. A clone size is listed for some rows: how often the clone was seen (once, few, many), or a class if it is expanded.

D,size,J,V,CDR3
TRBD1,once,TRBJ1-6,TRBV7-2,ASSLLGQGNSPLH
-,-,TRBJ1-1,TRBV6-1,ASSTTGETEAF
-,-,TRBJ1-5,TRBV7-8,ASSLDGLNSNQPQH
TRBD1,-,TRBJ1-4,TRBV10-1,ASSDYRLGTGEEKLF
-,-,TRBJ1-2,TRBV5-6,ASSPGGTLRNYGYT
-,-,TRBJ2-3,TRBV29-1,SVGSLAYSTDTQY
TRBD1,-,TRBJ2-2,TRBV6-5,ASRTGQGVTGELF
-,-,TRBJ2-1,TRBV19,ASSIGSRGLIYNEQF
TRBD1,-,TRBJ2-1,TRBV19,ASSPGTGGNEQF
TRBD1,once,TRBJ1-2,TRBV2,ASIVSQGASGYT
-,-,TRBJ1-2,TRBV15,ATSYGSRNYGYT
TRBD1,-,TRBJ1-2,TRBV27,ASSLTGGIGYT
-,-,TRBJ2-7,TRBV5-1,ASSPRVDLGYEQY
TRBD2,-,TRBJ2-1,TRBV7-6,ASSLGTSGGNEQF
-,-,TRBJ1-2,TRBV15,ATSSRPGPAGDYGYT
-,-,TRBJ1-1,TRBV7-3,ASSLAGLGTEAF
-,few,TRBJ2-2,TRBV19,ASLRAGDWGELF
-,-,TRBJ2-5,TRBV28,ASVGGSYETQY
-,few,TRBJ1-5,TRBV27,ASSTGFSNQPQH
TRBD1,-,TRBJ2-6,TRBV7-8,ASSRQGRSGANVLT
TRBD1,-,TRBJ2-7,TRBV9,ASSPGTGPYEQY
-,-,TRBJ2-3,TRBV11-3,ASSPDARDTHTDTQY
TRBD1,-,TRBJ1-1,TRBV6-1,ASRADRAEAF
TRBD1,-,TRBJ1-2,TRBV15,ATSRSGTGGNYGYT
TRBD1,-,TRBJ1-6,TRBV11-2,ASSSTGGSAYNSPLH
TRBD2,-,TRBJ2-2,TRBV15,ATSRGEGGILSGELF
TRBD2,-,TRBJ2-5,TRBV9,ASSVGTSGQETQY
TRBD1,-,TRBJ2-5,TRBV29-1,SVEVTGDYTEETQY
-,-,TRBJ2-1,TRBV19,ASKSSGSSYNEQF
-,-,TRBJ1-4,TRBV7-8,ASSLGRQRMLNEKLF
-,-,TRBJ2-1,TRBV7-6,ASSFDRSSYNEQF
TRBD1,-,TRBJ1-6,TRBV27,ASSYERQGGNSPLH
-,-,TRBJ1-3,TRBV12-5,ASGTGGGAALRNTIY
TRBD1,-,TRBJ2-2,TRBV2,ASEQGPTGELF
-,-,TRBJ2-1,TRBV10-3,AISELEGETGTVDNEQF
TRBD2,-,TRBJ2-1,TRBV10-3,AIMGKTGTSGGAPNEQF
-,-,TRBJ1-5,TRBV30,AWSDAGRWQPQH
TRBD1,-,TRBJ1-1,TRBV27,ASRPGQGNIGTEAF
TRBD1,-,TRBJ2-7,TRBV4-1,ASSQGARGSYEQY
-,-,TRBJ2-2,TRBV4-1,ASRQLFVGRLNTGELF
-,-,TRBJ1-2,TRBV7-9,ASSYDFPTGYT
-,-,TRBJ1-2,TRBV7-4,ASSPGGDYGYT
TRBD1,-,TRBJ2-3,TRBV27,ASSLIGQESTDTQY
TRBD1,-,TRBJ1-1,TRBV10-3,AISESGARGVTEAF
-,once,TRBJ1-3,TRBV5-1,ASSLRSGQLINTIY
-,-,TRBJ1-3,TRBV13,ASSRQSFSGNTIY
-,-,TRBJ2-7,TRBV11-2,ASSPRTGVNYEQY
TRBD1,-,TRBJ1-1,TRBV19,ASAPGTGGNTEAF
-,-,TRBJ1-1,TRBV6-5,ASRGTGNTEAF
TRBD1,-,TRBJ1-2,TRBV6-1,ASSLRTGLYYGYT
TRBD2,-,TRBJ2-5,TRBV2,ASSPGLQETQY
TRBD1,once,TRBJ1-6,TRBV6-4,ASRGTGEGSYNSPLH
-,-,TRBJ1-1,TRBV5-1,ASSSPPDTEAF
-,-,TRBJ1-1,TRBV7-2,ASSPLRREATEAF
-,once,TRBJ1-1,TRBV30,AWRTGVTEAF
-,-,TRBJ1-1,TRBV28,ATADTHTEAF